The 30 T cell receptor beta chains given below trace back to one sample, sequenced in a study of cytomegalovirus exposure and HLA in healthy donors. Sequencing was performed with immunoSEQ multiplex PCR; in TCRdb, only in-frame clones are kept and a portion is missing. The sample contains over 100,000 clones, 75% to 90% of which appear only once. The sequenced sample was PBMCs. All receptors come from a woman aged 18-29 years in good health and CMV-seronegative.

The CDR3 loop reads CASSLVREGETQYF. CDR3 nucleotides: TGCGCCAGCAGCTTGGTCCGGGAGGGGGAGACCCAGTACTTC. This sequence joins TRBV5-1 and TRBJ2-5; TRBD2 matches 8 bases. J gave up 5 bases and V 0 bases, and 3 bases lay outside the gene matches. The CDR3 is made up of 14 amino acids. CDR1 SGHRS and CDR2 YFSETQ come from the germline V gene.

The chain employs TRBV20-1 and TRBJ1-1; tentative D call: TRBD1 (5 bases). Germline CDR1 and CDR2: DFQATT and SNEGSKA (reference sequence). Trimming stripped 5 bases from V and 5 bases from J, with 9 bases between. This CDR3 has 11 residues. The CDR3 sequence is CSASGRTEAFF. In DNA form, the CDR3 reads TGCAGTGCTTCAGGGAGGACTGAAGCTTTCTTT.

V usage is TRBV2 and J usage is TRBJ2-1, with TRBD2 matching over 12 bases. With V trimmed by 10 bases and J by 9 bases, 13 bases remained unmatched. From germline, CDR1 is SNHLY and CDR2 FYNNEI. The CDR3 is made up of 15 amino acids. CDR3 nucleotides: TGTGCCACCGAAGCCGGACTAGCGGGGTTAGTTGAGCAGTTCTTC. This encodes CATEAGLAGLVEQFF.

The chain carries TRBV2 and TRBJ2-5; D call uncertain. Trimming removed 9 bases from V and 2 bases from J, with 13 bases in between. Germline V gene sequence: CDR1 SNHLY, CDR2 FYNNEI. There are 13 residues in the CDR3. The CDR3 DNA follows: TGTGCCAGTGTGACGGAGACTCAAGAGACCCAGTACTTC. Protein product: CASVTETQETQYF.

The chain combines TRBV6-6 with TRBJ1-1, with D perhaps TRBD1 (6 bases). The CDR3 loop spans 15 amino acids. The germline V gene encodes CDR1 MNHNY and CDR2 SVGAGI (reference sequence). With 6 bases removed from V and 3 bases from J, the gap between germline ends came to 17 bases. The CDR3: CASSPGAGTYTEAFF. The CDR3 nucleotides read TGTGCCAGCAGCCCAGGGGCAGGGACATACACTGAAGCTTTCTTT.

V usage is TRBV15 and J usage is TRBJ2-3, with a possible D match to TRBD2 (7 bases). V dropped 5 bases and J dropped 2 bases, with 17 bases sitting between them. CDR1 is LNHNV and CDR2 is YYDKDF in the germline V gene (reference sequence). This CDR3 has 16 residues. The CDR3 reads CATSPFGGPFTDTQYF. Written as DNA, the CDR3 is TGTGCCACCAGCCCCTTCGGGGGGCCTTTCACAGATACGCAGTATTTT. The full variable domain, rest sourced from reference TRBV15 and TRBJ2-3, is DAMVIQNPRYQVTQFGKPVTLSCSQTLNHNVMYWYQQKSSQAPKLLFHYYDKDFNNEADTPDNFQSRRPNTSFCFLDIRSPGLGDTAMYLCATSPFGGPFTDTQYFGPGTRLTVL.

The rearrangement joins TRBV4-1 to TRBJ2-5; 9 nucleotides match TRBD2. Germline V gene data show CDR1 as MGHRA and CDR2 as YSYEKL. The V and J ends lost 2 bases and 0 bases, in that order; junction bases with no gene match: 7. The CDR3 runs to 17 residues. In DNA, the CDR3 is TGCGCCAGCAGCCAATTCGGGCCTAGCGGGGACCAAGAGACCCAGTACTTC. It codes for CASSQFGPSGDQETQYF.

The gene calls are TRBV5-6 and TRBJ2-7, with D maybe TRBD1 (5 bases). Germline CDR1 reads SGHDT; CDR2 reads YYEEEE. Trimming removed 3 bases from V and 1 base from J, with 14 bases in between. CDR3 length: 15 residues. The CDR3 sequence is CASSSPDTESYEQYF. The CDR3 nucleotides are TGTGCCAGCAGCTCCCCGGACACGGAGTCCTACGAGCAGTACTTC. Full variable domain (missing parts from reference TRBV5-6 and TRBJ2-7): DAGVTQSPTHLIKTRGQQVTLRCSPKSGHDTVSWYQQALGQGPQFIFQYYEEEERQRGNFPDRFSGHQFPNYSSELNVNALLLGDSALYLCASSSPDTESYEQYFGPGTRLTVT.

V is TRBV11-2 and J is TRBJ2-1, with 9 bases fitting TRBD1. V dropped 1 base and J dropped 8; count of bases not matched to a gene: 6. CDR3 length: 15 residues. CDR1 is SGHAT and CDR2 is FQNNGV in the germline V gene. The CDR3 nucleotides are TGTGCCAGCAGCTTAGCAAACCGGGACAGGGATGAGCAGTTCTTC. Its translation is CASSLANRDRDEQFF.

The V gene is TRBV7-9, the J gene TRBJ1-2; D gene ambiguous. From germline, CDR1 is SEHNR and CDR2 FQNEAQ (reference sequence). CDR3 length equals 12 residues. V lost 3 bases, J lost 4 bases, and 6 bases lay in between. The CDR3 loop reads CASSFGSYGYTF. DNA for the CDR3: TGTGCCAGCAGCTTCGGGTCCTATGGCTACACCTTC.

This chain connects TRBV6-6 to TRBJ1-4; D gene uncertain. The germline V gene has CDR1 MNHNY and CDR2 SVGAGI (reference sequence). This CDR3 region has 13 residues. Trimming took off 2 bases at V and 12 bases at J, with 13 bases between the two ends. The CDR3: CASSYRGTTELFF. The CDR3 nucleotides read TGTGCCAGCAGTTACCGAGGAACTACCGAACTGTTTTTT.

The chain links TRBV5-4 to TRBJ1-5, with D perhaps matching TRBD1 (5 bases). Trimming stripped 0 bases from V and 1 base from J, with 5 bases between. The germline CDR1 and CDR2 sequences are SGHNT and YYREEE (reference sequence). This CDR3 contains 14 residues. Here the CDR3 reads CASSLDRSNQPQHF. The CDR3 DNA reads as TGTGCCAGCAGCTTGGACAGGAGCAATCAGCCCCAGCATTTT.

This chain joins TRBV2 and TRBJ1-5, with a possible D match to TRBD1 (6 bases). Trimming took 7 bases from V and 5 from J, leaving 24 bases between them. The CDR3 has 17 amino acids. Per germline, CDR1 SNHLY and CDR2 FYNNEI. The CDR3 loop is CASTEPKQGALHQPQHF. CDR3 DNA: TGTGCCAGCACCGAACCGAAACAGGGCGCATTACATCAGCCCCAGCATTTT.

The gene calls are TRBV19 and TRBJ1-3; a weak D match, TRBD1 (5 bases). CDR1 and CDR2 (germline): LNHDA, SQIVND (reference sequence). The CDR3 contains 15 residues. Trimming cost V 7 bases and J 0 bases, with 13 bases left between them. Here the CDR3 DNA reads TGTGCCAGTACCTGGGGGGGAGCCTCTGGAAACACCATATATTTT. As protein: CASTWGGASGNTIYF.

V and J are TRBV19 and TRBJ2-2, with TRBD1 as a possible D gene (6 bases). V lost 5 bases, J lost 3 bases, and 7 bases lay in between. CDR1 is LNHDA and CDR2 is SQIVND in the germline V gene (reference sequence). CDR3 size: 13 residues. Written as DNA, the CDR3 is TGTGCCAGTAGTGGGGGCTACACCGGGGAGCTGTTTTTT. Residues: CASSGGYTGELFF.

This clone appeared once. The V and J genes are TRBV2 and TRBJ1-4, with D perhaps TRBD1 (5 bases). The V and J ends lost 6 bases and 4 bases respectively, with 21 bases between them. Germline assignment: CDR1 SNHLY and CDR2 FYNNEI. The CDR3 is 17 amino acids. The CDR3 DNA is TGTGCCAGCAGCCATAAAGTGGCAGGGCCCTTTAATGAAAAACTGTTTTTT. This gives the protein CASSHKVAGPFNEKLFF.

The J gene is TRBJ1-5, the V gene TRBV27, with unresolved D. V lost 2 bases and J lost 4, with 6 bases in between. The CDR3 runs 13 residues. Germline-derived CDR1 and CDR2 are MNHEY and SMNVEV (reference sequence). The CDR3 loop reads CASSLRSNQPQHF. CDR3 in DNA: TGTGCCAGCAGTTTACGTTCTAATCAGCCCCAGCATTTT.

The chain joins TRBV29-1 to TRBJ1-1, with 10 bases lining up with TRBD1. V was pared by 4 bases and J by 3 bases, with 11 bases of the junction left unmatched. The CDR3 runs 16 residues. CDR1 SQVTM and CDR2 ANQGSEA come from the germline V gene. For the CDR3, the DNA is TGCAGCGTTGTAAGACAGGGGGCTTCCAGGTACACTGAAGCTTTCTTT. Translated, it gives CSVVRQGASRYTEAFF.

This clone occurred a few times. The chain carries TRBV25-1 and TRBJ1-6; D perhaps matches TRBD1 (5 bases). Trimming left V 2 bases short and J 12 bases short, with 5 bases between. The CDR3 has 11 residues. Germline-derived CDR1 and CDR2 are MGHDK and SYGVNS. CDR3 in amino acids: CASSERGPLHF. In DNA form, the CDR3 reads TGTGCCAGCAGTGAAAGGGGACCCCTCCACTTT. Based on the CDR3 plus reference TRBV25-1 and TRBJ1-6, the full variable domain is EADIYQTPRYLVIGTGKKITLECSQTMGHDKMYWYQQDPGMELHLIHYSYGVNSTEKGDLSSESTVSRIRTEHFPLTLESARPSHTSQYLCASSERGPLHFGNGTRLTVT.

The chain carries TRBV6-5 and TRBJ1-1; D is unclear. Deletions cut 0 bases from V and 5 bases from J, with 16 bases between. This CDR3 contains 16 residues. CDR1 and CDR2 (germline): MNHEY, SVGAGI. The CDR3 DNA reads TGTGCCAGCAGTTACTCGATATACATGCGGGGTACTGAAGCTTTCTTT. Its protein is CASSYSIYMRGTEAFF.

This clone was observed a few times. The V call is TRBV2, the J call TRBJ1-1; D might be TRBD1 (6 bases). Deletions cut 6 bases from V and 1 base from J, with 18 bases between. The CDR3 has 16 amino acids. CDR1 SNHLY and CDR2 FYNNEI come from the germline V gene. The chain's CDR3 is CASSSRWGRGNTEAFF. The CDR3 bases are TGTGCCAGCAGCTCCCGGTGGGGCAGGGGGAACACTGAAGCTTTCTTT.

This clone has a handful of counts. The V call is TRBV5-4, the J call TRBJ1-4; D is ambiguous. Per the germline V gene, CDR1 is SGHNT and CDR2 is YYREEE (reference sequence). V lost 2 bases to trimming and J lost 8 bases, with 10 bases between them. The CDR3 consists of 13 residues. The CDR3 sequence is CASSLRGGEKLFF. CDR3 coding DNA: TGTGCCAGCAGCTTACGGGGAGGGGAAAAACTGTTTTTT. Together with reference TRBV5-4 and TRBJ1-4, the CDR3 gives the full variable domain: ETGVTQSPTHLIKTRGQQVTLRCSSQSGHNTVSWYQQALGQGPQFIFQYYREEENGRGNFPPRFSGLQFPNYSSELNVNALELDDSALYLCASSLRGGEKLFFGSGTQLSVL.

A single count supports this clone. The rearrangement joins TRBV28 to TRBJ2-7; a weak D match, TRBD2 (6 bases). V was pared by 1 base and J by 6 bases, with 22 bases between. Germline loops: CDR1 MDHEN, CDR2 SYDVKM. The CDR3 is made up of 17 amino acids. The CDR3 nucleotides are TGTGCCAGCAGTTTATCTGGTGCTGGCCGGAGGGGCCTCGAGCAGTACTTC. Amino acids: CASSLSGAGRRGLEQYF.

CDR3 protein: CASSVDILAYSGNTIYF. The DNA for the CDR3 is TGTGCCAGCAGCGTGGACATCCTGGCATACTCTGGAAACACCATATATTTT. This chain uses TRBV9 with TRBJ1-3; tentative D call: TRBD1 (5 bases). Germline CDR1 and CDR2: SGDLS and YYNGEE. CDR3 length: 17 amino acids. V was pared by 2 bases and J by 0 bases, with 15 bases between.

This clone was seen just once. The chain has TRBV9 and TRBJ2-5, with 7 positions matching TRBD1. Trimming took 3 bases from V and 3 from J; bases not matched to a gene: 5. CDR3 length: 14 amino acids. Per germline, CDR1 SGDLS and CDR2 YYNGEE. CDR3 bases: TGTGCCAGCAGCGCGACAGGGTTGAAAGAGACCCAGTACTTC. Residues: CASSATGLKETQYF.

Only a few counts were recorded for this clone. The chain recombines TRBV7-2 with TRBJ1-1; no clear D gene. The CDR3 runs to 13 residues. The V end lost 4 bases, the J end lost 6 bases, and 12 bases lay between the germline ends. Germline V gene sequence: CDR1 SGHTA, CDR2 FQGNSA. CDR3 amino acids: CASSSMGASEAFF. CDR3 coding DNA: TGTGCCAGCAGCTCAATGGGAGCTTCTGAAGCTTTCTTT.

The CDR3: CASSEASGGAYEQYF. The CDR3 DNA is TGTGCCAGCAGTGAAGCTAGCGGGGGGGCCTACGAGCAGTACTTC. The chain combines TRBV6-1 with TRBJ2-7; 11 bases line up with TRBD2. Germline V lookup: CDR1 MNHNS, CDR2 SASEGT. The CDR3 spans 15 residues. V was clipped by 0 bases and J by 2 bases; unmatched bases: 0.

V gene TRBV11-2 combines with J gene TRBJ1-2, with D maybe TRBD1 (5 bases). The CDR3 covers 18 residues. Trimming removed 5 bases at V and 4 bases at J, with 26 bases between. Germline V gene data show CDR1 as SGHAT and CDR2 as FQNNGV. CDR3 residues: CASSLTRGSPSALYGYTF. The CDR3 DNA reads TGTGCCAGCAGCCTAACCCGGGGGAGCCCTTCTGCTCTCTATGGCTACACCTTC.

This chain joins TRBV6-6 and TRBJ2-1; 7 bases are shared with TRBD2. This CDR3 is 16 amino acids long. V dropped 2 bases and J dropped 8; count of bases not matched to a gene: 12. CDR1 MNHNY and CDR2 SVGAGI come from the germline V gene (reference sequence). CDR3 nucleotides: TGTGCCAGCAGTTACCCAAGCGGGGAAGGCCCCGATGAGCAGTTCTTC. Translating gives CASSYPSGEGPDEQFF.

For the CDR3, the DNA is TGTGCCGGTCGCCAAACAGGGACCCCTACCTACGAGCAGTACTTC. Its protein product is CAGRQTGTPTYEQYF. This chain links TRBV6-6 with TRBJ2-5; D is perhaps TRBD1 (6 bases). The DNA end favors TRBJ2-7, so the J call may be wrong. The CDR3 is 15 residues long. The germline V gene has CDR1 MNHNY and CDR2 SVGAGI (reference sequence).